This entry lists 21 T cell receptor beta chains sequenced from one sample in a study of CD8+ T cells in alopecia areata. Sequencing used cDNA as its template, made by extracting RNA and reverse transcribing it. Measured with immunoSEQ multiplex PCR; TCRdb has only the in-frame clones, and not every one. The table lists about 190,000 clones, around 60% of them singletons. Regarding treatment: oral pan-JAK inhibitor, 5-10 mg twice daily. The sample here was CD4+ T cells sorted from blood, taken at week 4, from a patient treated with tofacitinib. The receptors were gathered from a human donor with alopecia areata.

This chain uses TRBV6-5 with TRBJ1-1, with TRBD1 matching over 7 bases. Per germline, CDR1 MNHEY and CDR2 SVGAGI. The CDR3 sequence is 13 residues long. J gave up 3 bases and V 6 bases, and 4 bases lay outside the gene matches. The CDR3 coding sequence is TGTGCCAGCAGACAGGGGAGGGACACTGAAGCTTTCTTT. Residues: CASRQGRDTEAFF.

This clone is a singleton in its sample. As DNA, the CDR3 is TGTGCCTGGAGTGTACTAGCGGGGAGCACAGATACGCAGTATTTT. Encoded protein: CAWSVLAGSTDTQYF. The chain links TRBV30 to TRBJ2-3; 10 bases align to TRBD2. Germline CDR1 GTSNPN, CDR2 SVGIG (reference sequence). The CDR3 is made up of 15 amino acids. Losses at the gene ends were 0 bases for V and 0 bases for J; bases not matched to a gene: 0.

This clone was observed a handful of times. This chain links TRBV30 with TRBJ1-1; D unresolved. Trimming pared 1 base from V and 0 bases from J, leaving 6 bases between. The CDR3 sequence is 13 residues long. The germline V gene has CDR1 GTSNPN and CDR2 SVGIG (reference sequence). CDR3 in DNA: TGTGCCTGGAGTGCACAGATGAACACTGAAGCTTTCTTT. It yields the protein CAWSAQMNTEAFF.

J is TRBJ1-4 and V is TRBV5-4; D remains unclear. Germline V gene sequence: CDR1 SGHNT, CDR2 YYREEE (reference sequence). Trimming removed 0 bases at V and 8 bases at J, with 8 bases between. This CDR3 has 13 amino acids. In nucleotides, the CDR3 is TGTGCCAGCAGCTTGGGTCGTCGGGAAAAACTGTTTTTT. Its protein product is CASSLGRREKLFF. The full variable domain, its missing parts supplied by reference TRBV5-4 and TRBJ1-4, is ETGVTQSPTHLIKTRGQQVTLRCSSQSGHNTVSWYQQALGQGPQFIFQYYREEENGRGNFPPRFSGLQFPNYSSELNVNALELDDSALYLCASSLGRREKLFFGSGTQLSVL.

The chain combines TRBV5-1 with TRBJ1-2; no clear D gene. The germline gives CDR1 SGHRS, CDR2 YFSETQ. The CDR3 is 15 residues long. V was cut by 4 bases and J by 4 bases, with 17 bases left in between. The CDR3: CASSPIEGYGYGYTF. In nucleotides, the CDR3 is TGCGCCAGCAGCCCAATAGAGGGTTATGGCTATGGCTACACCTTC. The full variable domain, with the rest looked up from reference TRBV5-1 and TRBJ1-2, is KAGVTQTPRYLIKTRGQQVTLSCSPISGHRSVSWYQQTPGQGLQFLFEYFSETQRNKGNFPGRFSGRQFSNSRSEMNVSTLELGDSALYLCASSPIEGYGYGYTFGSGTRLTVV.

A note on this clone: Other nucleotide sequences from this sample produce the same CDR3. This chain joins TRBV15 and TRBJ2-5, with D tentatively TRBD1 or TRBD2 (6 bases each). This CDR3 comprises 15 residues. The ends were cut back, 1 base at V and 4 bases at J, with 13 bases in the middle. Germline CDR1 reads LNHNV; CDR2 reads YYDKDF (reference sequence). The CDR3 loop reads CATSRAGGGRETQYF. CDR3 sequence (DNA): TGTGCCACCAGCAGAGCTGGAGGGGGGAGAGAGACCCAGTACTTC.

This clone appeared once. The chain is built from TRBV30 and TRBJ1-1; no clear D. The germline V and J ends were trimmed by 4 bases and 1 base, with 19 bases remaining between them. CDR1 and CDR2 (germline): GTSNPN, SVGIG (reference sequence). CDR3 length: 16 amino acids. The chain's CDR3 is CAWKGVPGQTNTEAFF. In DNA form, the CDR3 reads TGTGCCTGGAAGGGAGTCCCCGGTCAGACGAACACTGAAGCTTTCTTT.

The chain is built from TRBV30 and TRBJ1-2; no reliable D call. V lost 0 bases and J lost 8, with 10 bases in between. Germline V lookup: CDR1 GTSNPN, CDR2 SVGIG (reference sequence). The CDR3 spans 12 residues. CDR3 in DNA: TGTGCCTGGAGTGTAATTGGCAGGGGCTACACCTTC. Translating gives CAWSVIGRGYTF.

This clone has just a few counts. This chain uses TRBV15 with TRBJ2-5; perhaps TRBD2 as D (5 bases). The ends were cut back, 0 bases at V and 1 base at J, with 9 bases in the middle. This CDR3 contains 15 residues. The germline V gene encodes CDR1 LNHNV and CDR2 YYDKDF (reference sequence). The CDR3 reads CATSRDEGSQETQYF. CDR3 DNA: TGTGCCACCAGCAGAGATGAGGGTAGCCAAGAGACCCAGTACTTC.

The table lists this clone with a count of one. The chain recombines TRBV2 with TRBJ2-3; 13 bases map to TRBD2. This CDR3 has 16 residues. CDR1 and CDR2 from the germline V gene are SNHLY and FYNNEI. J was trimmed by 4 bases and V by 6 bases; bases with no gene match: 7. The CDR3 DNA reads TGTGCCAGCAGGGAGAGGACTAGCGGGAGTGCAGATACGCAGTATTTT. Its protein is CASRERTSGSADTQYF.

In its sample, this clone was seen a few times. This chain joins TRBV19 and TRBJ1-5; TRBD1 agrees at 8 bases. Germline values: CDR1 LNHDA, CDR2 SQIVND (reference sequence). The V segment lost 4 bases and the J segment 11 bases; nucleotides outside the gene matches: 13. The CDR3 runs to 15 residues. CDR3 residues: CASSTSGQVIVAQHF. DNA of the CDR3: TGTGCCAGTAGTACCTCGGGACAGGTTATTGTGGCCCAGCATTTT.

The chain has TRBV5-4 and TRBJ1-5; tentative D call: TRBD1 (5 bases). Germline values: CDR1 SGHNT, CDR2 YYREEE (reference sequence). This CDR3 is 15 amino acids long. Trimming took 0 bases from V and 4 from J, leaving 11 bases between them. In nucleotides, the CDR3 is TGTGCCAGCAGCTTGGATGGGGACCCTAATCAGCCCCAGCATTTT. This gives the protein CASSLDGDPNQPQHF.

In this sample, this clone turned up a few times. The rearrangement links TRBV27 to TRBJ1-1; possible D gene TRBD1, 6 bases. Germline CDR1 reads MNHEY; CDR2 reads SMNVEV (reference sequence). Trimming took off 7 bases at V and 8 bases at J, with 17 bases between the two ends. This CDR3 is built from 13 residues. The CDR3 DNA reads TGTGCCAGCAAAGGGTCGGACAGACTAGAAGCTTTCTTT. Residues: CASKGSDRLEAFF.

There are many counts of this clone. The chain links TRBV5-1 to TRBJ2-2; 8 bases align to TRBD2. CDR1 SGHRS and CDR2 YFSETQ come from the germline V gene. After removal of 4 bases from V and 2 bases from J, the junction contained 7 bases not matched to a gene. This CDR3 contains 16 residues. The CDR3 DNA is TGCGCCAGCAGCCCGGGTAGCGGGGTAAACACCGGGGAGCTGTTTTTT. The encoded protein is CASSPGSGVNTGELFF. The whole variable domain, remainder taken from reference TRBV5-1 and TRBJ2-2, is KAGVTQTPRYLIKTRGQQVTLSCSPISGHRSVSWYQQTPGQGLQFLFEYFSETQRNKGNFPGRFSGRQFSNSRSEMNVSTLELGDSALYLCASSPGSGVNTGELFFGEGSRLTVL.

Here the CDR3 reads CASSYLLASTDTQYF. Written as DNA, the CDR3 is TGTGCCAGCAGTTACCTACTAGCAAGCACAGATACGCAGTATTTT. The rearrangement joins TRBV6-5 to TRBJ2-3; TRBD2 might be the D (6 bases). Germline-derived CDR1 and CDR2 are MNHEY and SVGAGI. The CDR3 length is 15 residues. Deletions cut 2 bases from V and 0 bases from J, with 9 bases between.

This clone was recorded a few times. The chain recombines TRBV27 with TRBJ2-7; 9 nucleotides line up with TRBD1. V was pared by 5 bases and J by 6 bases, with 8 bases of the junction left unmatched. This CDR3 is 14 amino acids long. Per the germline V gene, CDR1 is MNHEY and CDR2 is SMNVEV (reference sequence). The CDR3 bases are TGTGCCAGCAGTGCCCGGGACAGGGTAAGCGAGCAGTACTTC. Protein: CASSARDRVSEQYF.

The chain combines TRBV30 with TRBJ1-2; 7 bases map to TRBD1. CDR3 length: 12 residues. The germline gives CDR1 GTSNPN, CDR2 SVGIG (reference sequence). The V segment lost 2 bases and the J segment 7 bases; nucleotides outside the gene matches: 4. CDR3 residues: CAWSWGQSGYTF. CDR3 DNA: TGTGCCTGGAGTTGGGGACAGAGTGGCTACACCTTC.

The chain couples TRBV29-1 to TRBJ2-1; 10 bases map to TRBD2. Germline-derived CDR1 and CDR2 are SQVTM and ANQGSEA. The CDR3 length is 13 residues. V lost 7 bases and J lost 4; bases outside the gene matches: 4. DNA of the CDR3: TGCAGCGGCCAGCGGGGGGGATACAATGAGCAGTTCTTC. Translated, it gives CSGQRGGYNEQFF.

This clone occurred a few times. The chain recombines TRBV29-1 with TRBJ1-1, with D perhaps TRBD1 (6 bases). Germline V CDR1 and CDR2: SQVTM, ANQGSEA. This CDR3 contains 13 residues. V was pared by 6 bases and J by 0 bases, with 11 bases between. CDR3 nucleotide sequence: TGCAGCGTGCACAGGGACATGAACACTGAAGCTTTCTTT. This codes for CSVHRDMNTEAFF.

V is TRBV30 and J is TRBJ1-4, with unresolved D. V was shortened by 2 bases and J by 8 bases, with 12 bases between the two germline ends. CDR3 length equals 13 residues. Germline CDR1 reads GTSNPN; CDR2 reads SVGIG (reference sequence). The CDR3: CAWSSKGLEKLFF. The CDR3 DNA reads as TGTGCCTGGAGTAGTAAGGGCCTCGAAAAACTGTTTTTT. Filled out from reference TRBV30 and TRBJ1-4, the complete variable domain reads SQTIHQWPATLVQPVGSPLSLECTVEGTSNPNLYWYRQAAGRGLQLLFYSVGIGQISSEVPQNLSASRPQDRQFILSSKKLLLSDSGFYLCAWSSKGLEKLFFGSGTQLSVL.

The V gene is TRBV29-1, the J gene TRBJ1-3; D is unclear. Germline CDR1 reads SQVTM; CDR2 reads ANQGSEA. CDR3 size: 15 residues. Trimming took 6 bases from V and 0 from J, leaving 15 bases between them. The CDR3 DNA sequence: TGCAGCGTGTCACTGAGCTTCTCCTCTGGAAACACCATATATTTT. Protein sequence: CSVSLSFSSGNTIYF.